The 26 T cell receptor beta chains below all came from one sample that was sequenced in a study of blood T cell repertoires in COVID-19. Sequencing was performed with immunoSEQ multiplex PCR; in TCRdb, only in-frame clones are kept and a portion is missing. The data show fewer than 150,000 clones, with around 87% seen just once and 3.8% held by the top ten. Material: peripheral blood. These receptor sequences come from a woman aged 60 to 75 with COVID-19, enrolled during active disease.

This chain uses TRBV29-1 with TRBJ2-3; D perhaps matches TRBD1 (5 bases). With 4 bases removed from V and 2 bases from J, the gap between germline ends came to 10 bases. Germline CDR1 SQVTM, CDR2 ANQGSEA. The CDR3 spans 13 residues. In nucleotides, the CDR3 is TGCAGCGTTGTCGGCAGGGCCACAGATACGCAGTATTTT. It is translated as CSVVGRATDTQYF.

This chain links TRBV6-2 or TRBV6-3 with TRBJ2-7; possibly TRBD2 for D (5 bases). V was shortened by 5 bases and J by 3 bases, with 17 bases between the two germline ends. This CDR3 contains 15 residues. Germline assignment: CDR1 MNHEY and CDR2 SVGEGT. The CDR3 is CASSHPGVSFYEQYF. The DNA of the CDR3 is TGTGCCAGCAGTCACCCCGGGGTATCCTTCTACGAGCAGTACTTC.

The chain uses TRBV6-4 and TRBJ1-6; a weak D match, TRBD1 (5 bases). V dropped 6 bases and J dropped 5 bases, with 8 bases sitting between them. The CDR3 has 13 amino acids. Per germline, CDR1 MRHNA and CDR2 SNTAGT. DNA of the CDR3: TGTGCCAGCAGAAGACAGAATAATTCACCCCTCCACTTT. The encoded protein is CASRRQNNSPLHF.

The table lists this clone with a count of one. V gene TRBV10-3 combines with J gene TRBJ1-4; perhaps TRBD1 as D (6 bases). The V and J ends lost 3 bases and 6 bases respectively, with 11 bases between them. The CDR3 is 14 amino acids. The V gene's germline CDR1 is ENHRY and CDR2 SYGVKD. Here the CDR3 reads CAISDGGADEKLFF. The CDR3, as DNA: TGTGCCATCAGTGATGGGGGGGCAGATGAAAAACTGTTTTTT.

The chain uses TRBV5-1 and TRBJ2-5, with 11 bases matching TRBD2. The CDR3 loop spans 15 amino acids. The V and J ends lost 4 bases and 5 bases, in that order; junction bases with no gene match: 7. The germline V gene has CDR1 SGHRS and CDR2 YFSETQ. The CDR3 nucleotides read TGCGCCAGCAGCGCTAGCGGGGGGAGGCGGGAGACCCAGTACTTC. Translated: CASSASGGRRETQYF.

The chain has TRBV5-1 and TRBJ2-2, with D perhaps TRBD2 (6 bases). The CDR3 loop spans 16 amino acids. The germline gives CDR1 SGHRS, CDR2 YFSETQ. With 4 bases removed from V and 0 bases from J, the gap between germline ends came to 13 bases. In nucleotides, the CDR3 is TGCGCCAGCAGCCCCTGGGGGGAAGCGAACACCGGGGAGCTGTTTTTT. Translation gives CASSPWGEANTGELFF.

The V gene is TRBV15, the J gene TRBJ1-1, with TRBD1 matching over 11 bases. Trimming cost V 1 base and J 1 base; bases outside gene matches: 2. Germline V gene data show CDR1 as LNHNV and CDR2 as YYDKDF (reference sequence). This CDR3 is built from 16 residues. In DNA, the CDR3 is TGTGCCACCAGCAGAGGGACAGGGGGCGAGAACACTGAAGCTTTCTTT. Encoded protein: CATSRGTGGENTEAFF.

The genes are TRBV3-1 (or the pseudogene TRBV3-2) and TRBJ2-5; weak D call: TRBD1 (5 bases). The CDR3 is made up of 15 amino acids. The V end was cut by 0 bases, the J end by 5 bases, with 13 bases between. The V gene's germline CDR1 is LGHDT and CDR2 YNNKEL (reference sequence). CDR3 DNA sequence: TGTGCCAGCAGCCAAGATCGGGCAGGGCGCGAGACCCAGTACTTC. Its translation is CASSQDRAGRETQYF.

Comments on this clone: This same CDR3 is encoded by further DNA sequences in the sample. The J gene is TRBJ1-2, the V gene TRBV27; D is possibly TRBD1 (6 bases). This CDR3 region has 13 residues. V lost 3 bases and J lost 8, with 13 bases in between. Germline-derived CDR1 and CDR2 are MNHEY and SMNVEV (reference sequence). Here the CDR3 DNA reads TGTGCCAGCAGTTTCCAGGGGAGGGGCGGCTACACCTTC. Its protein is CASSFQGRGGYTF.

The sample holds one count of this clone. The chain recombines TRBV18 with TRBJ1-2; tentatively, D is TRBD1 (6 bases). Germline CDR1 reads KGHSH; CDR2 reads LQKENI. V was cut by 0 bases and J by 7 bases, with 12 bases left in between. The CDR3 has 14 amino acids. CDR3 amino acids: CASSPPRGGFGYTF. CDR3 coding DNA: TGTGCCAGCTCACCACCAAGGGGGGGATTTGGCTACACCTTC.

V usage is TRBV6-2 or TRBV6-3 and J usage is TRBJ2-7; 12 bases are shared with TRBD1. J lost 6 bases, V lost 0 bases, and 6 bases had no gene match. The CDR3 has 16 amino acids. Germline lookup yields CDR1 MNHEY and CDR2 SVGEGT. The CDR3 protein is CASSYSQGQGASEQYF. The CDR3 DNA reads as TGTGCCAGCAGTTACTCTCAGGGACAGGGGGCGAGCGAGCAGTACTTC.

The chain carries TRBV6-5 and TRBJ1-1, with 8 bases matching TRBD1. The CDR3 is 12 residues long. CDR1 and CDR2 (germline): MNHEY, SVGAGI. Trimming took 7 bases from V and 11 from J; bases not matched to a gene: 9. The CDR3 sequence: CASISGGLRAFF. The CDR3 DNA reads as TGTGCCAGCATTTCAGGGGGCTTGAGGGCTTTCTTT.

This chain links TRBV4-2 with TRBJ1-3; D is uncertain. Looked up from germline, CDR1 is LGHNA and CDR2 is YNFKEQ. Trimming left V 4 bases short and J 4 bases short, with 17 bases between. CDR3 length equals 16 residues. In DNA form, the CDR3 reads TGTGCCAGCAGCCCCGTAGACCTTTCCGGGGGAAACACCATATATTTT. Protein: CASSPVDLSGGNTIYF.

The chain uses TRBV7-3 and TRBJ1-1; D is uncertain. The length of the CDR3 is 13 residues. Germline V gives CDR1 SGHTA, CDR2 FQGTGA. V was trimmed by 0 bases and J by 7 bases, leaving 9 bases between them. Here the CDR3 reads CASSLTGDGEAFF. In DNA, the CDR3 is TGTGCCAGCAGCTTAACCGGAGACGGTGAAGCTTTCTTT.

The CDR3 coding sequence is TGCGCCAGCAGCCCAGGTGGCTACGAGCAGTACTTC. Translated, it gives CASSPGGYEQYF. The V and J genes are TRBV5-1 and TRBJ2-7, with D uncertain. The germline gives CDR1 SGHRS, CDR2 YFSETQ. The CDR3 runs 12 residues. The V end was cut by 4 bases, the J end by 3 bases, with 8 bases between.

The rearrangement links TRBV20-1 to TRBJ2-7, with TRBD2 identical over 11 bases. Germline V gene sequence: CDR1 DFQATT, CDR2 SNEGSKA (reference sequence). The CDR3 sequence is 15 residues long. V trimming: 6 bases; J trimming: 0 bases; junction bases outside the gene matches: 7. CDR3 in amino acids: CSASSGGATSYEQYF. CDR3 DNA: TGCAGTGCCAGTAGCGGGGGGGCCACCTCCTACGAGCAGTACTTC.

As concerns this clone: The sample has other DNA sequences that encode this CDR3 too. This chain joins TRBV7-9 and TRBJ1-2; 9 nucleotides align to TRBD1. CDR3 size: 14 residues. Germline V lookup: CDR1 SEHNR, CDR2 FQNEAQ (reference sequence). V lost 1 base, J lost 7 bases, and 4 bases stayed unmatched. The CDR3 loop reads CASSLDRGLGGYTF. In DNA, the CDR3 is TGTGCCAGCAGCTTAGACAGGGGGCTAGGTGGCTACACCTTC.

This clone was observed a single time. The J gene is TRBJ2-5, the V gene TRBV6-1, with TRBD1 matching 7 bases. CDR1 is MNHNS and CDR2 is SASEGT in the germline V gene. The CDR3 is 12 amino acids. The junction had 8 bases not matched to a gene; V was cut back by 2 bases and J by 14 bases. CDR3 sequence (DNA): TGTGCCAGCAGTGAACCCTGGACAGGCCCCTACTTC. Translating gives CASSEPWTGPYF.

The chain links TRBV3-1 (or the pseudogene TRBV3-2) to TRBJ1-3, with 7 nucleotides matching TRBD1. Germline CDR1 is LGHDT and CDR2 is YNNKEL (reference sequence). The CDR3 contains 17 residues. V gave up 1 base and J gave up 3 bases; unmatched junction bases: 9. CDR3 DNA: TGTGCCAGCAGCCAAGGGAATTGGGGGGACAGTGGAAACACCATATATTTT. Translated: CASSQGNWGDSGNTIYF.

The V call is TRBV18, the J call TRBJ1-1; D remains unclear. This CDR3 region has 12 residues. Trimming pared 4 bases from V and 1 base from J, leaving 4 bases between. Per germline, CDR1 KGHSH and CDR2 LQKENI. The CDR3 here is CASSLRNTEAFF. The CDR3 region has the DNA TGTGCCAGCTCACTGCGGAACACTGAAGCTTTCTTT.

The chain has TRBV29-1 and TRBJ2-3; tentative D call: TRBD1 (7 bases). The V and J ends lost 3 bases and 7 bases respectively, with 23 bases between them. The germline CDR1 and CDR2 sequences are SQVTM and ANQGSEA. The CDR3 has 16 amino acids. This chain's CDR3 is CSVDRQGGGMGNTQYF. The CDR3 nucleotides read TGCAGCGTTGATAGACAGGGAGGCGGTATGGGTAATACGCAGTATTTT.

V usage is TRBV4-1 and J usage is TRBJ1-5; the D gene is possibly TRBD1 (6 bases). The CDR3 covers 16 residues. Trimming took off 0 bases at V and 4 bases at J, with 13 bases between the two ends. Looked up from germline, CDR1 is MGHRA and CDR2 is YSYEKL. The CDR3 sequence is CASSQDRAGANQPQHF. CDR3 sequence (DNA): TGCGCCAGCAGCCAAGATAGGGCAGGGGCAAATCAGCCCCAGCATTTT.

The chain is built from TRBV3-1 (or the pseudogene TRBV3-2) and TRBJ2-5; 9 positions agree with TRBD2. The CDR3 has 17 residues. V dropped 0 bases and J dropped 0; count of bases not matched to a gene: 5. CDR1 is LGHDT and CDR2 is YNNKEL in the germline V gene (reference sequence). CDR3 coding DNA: TGTGCCAGCAGCCAAGATGGCGGGGGGGCGTACCAAGAGACCCAGTACTTC. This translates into CASSQDGGGAYQETQYF.

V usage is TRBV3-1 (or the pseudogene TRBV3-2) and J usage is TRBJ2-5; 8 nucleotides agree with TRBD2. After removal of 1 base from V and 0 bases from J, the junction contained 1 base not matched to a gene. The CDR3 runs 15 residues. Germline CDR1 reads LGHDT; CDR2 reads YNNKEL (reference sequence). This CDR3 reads CASSQGAGDQETQYF. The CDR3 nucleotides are TGTGCCAGCAGCCAAGGAGCGGGGGACCAAGAGACCCAGTACTTC.

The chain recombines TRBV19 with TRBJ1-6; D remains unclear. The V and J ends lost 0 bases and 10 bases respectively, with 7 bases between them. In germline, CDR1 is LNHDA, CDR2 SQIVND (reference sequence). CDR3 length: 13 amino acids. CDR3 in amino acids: CASSIDPRSPLHF. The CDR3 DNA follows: TGTGCCAGTAGTATAGATCCCCGGTCACCCCTCCACTTT.

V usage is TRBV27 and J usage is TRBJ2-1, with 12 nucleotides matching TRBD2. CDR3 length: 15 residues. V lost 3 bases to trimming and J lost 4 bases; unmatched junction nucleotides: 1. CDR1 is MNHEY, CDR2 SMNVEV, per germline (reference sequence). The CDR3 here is CASSLTSGGYNEQFF. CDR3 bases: TGTGCCAGCAGTTTGACTAGCGGGGGATACAATGAGCAGTTCTTC.